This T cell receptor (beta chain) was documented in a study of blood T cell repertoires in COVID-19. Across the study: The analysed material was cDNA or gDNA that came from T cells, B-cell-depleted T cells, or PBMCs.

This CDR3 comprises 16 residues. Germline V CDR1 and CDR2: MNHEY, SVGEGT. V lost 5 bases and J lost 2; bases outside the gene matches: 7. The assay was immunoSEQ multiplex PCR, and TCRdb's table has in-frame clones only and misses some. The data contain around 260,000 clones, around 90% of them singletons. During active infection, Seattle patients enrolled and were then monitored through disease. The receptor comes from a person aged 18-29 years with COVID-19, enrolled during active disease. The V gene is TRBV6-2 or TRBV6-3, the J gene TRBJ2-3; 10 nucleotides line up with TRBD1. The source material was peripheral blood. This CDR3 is CASSKRDRGFTDTQYF. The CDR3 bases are TGTGCCAGCAGTAAGCGGGACAGGGGTTTCACAGATACGCAGTATTTT.